This T cell receptor (beta chain) was recovered during a study of blood T cell repertoires in COVID-19. Overall study: Sample material is recorded as cDNA or gDNA derived from T cells, B-cell-depleted T cells, or PBMCs.

The CDR3 sequence is 16 residues long. Germline V gene data show CDR1 as SGHAT and CDR2 as FQNNGV. V trimming: 6 bases; J trimming: 0 bases; junction bases outside the gene matches: 9. Per the study methods: Quantification of nucleated cells was approximated via reference gene primer amplification. The data were produced by immunoSEQ multiplex PCR, yet TCRdb's version contains in-frame clones alone and is incomplete. V and J calls and clone size are those listed in that table; D and trimming were worked out from the DNA. The sample carries about 670,000 clones, about 87% recorded once. The chain joins TRBV11-2 to TRBJ2-7; 9 nucleotides agree with TRBD1. The receptor was isolated from a young woman with acute or convalescent COVID-19. Sequencing used peripheral blood. The CDR3 loop reads CASRSAGTGHSYEQYF. CDR3 coding DNA: TGTGCCAGCAGATCCGCCGGGACAGGGCACTCCTACGAGCAGTACTTC.